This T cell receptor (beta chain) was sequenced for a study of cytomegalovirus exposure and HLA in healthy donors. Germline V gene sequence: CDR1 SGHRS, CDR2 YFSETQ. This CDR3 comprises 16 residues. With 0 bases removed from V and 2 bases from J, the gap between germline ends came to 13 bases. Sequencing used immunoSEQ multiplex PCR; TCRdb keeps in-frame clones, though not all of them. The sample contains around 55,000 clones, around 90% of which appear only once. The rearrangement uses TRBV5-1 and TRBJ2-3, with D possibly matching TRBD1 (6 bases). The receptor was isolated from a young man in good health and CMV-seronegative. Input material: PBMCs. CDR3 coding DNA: TGCGCCAGCAGCTTGGTTGCTGGGGGCGACACAGATACGCAGTATTTT. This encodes CASSLVAGGDTDTQYF. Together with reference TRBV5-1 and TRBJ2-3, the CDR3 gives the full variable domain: KAGVTQTPRYLIKTRGQQVTLSCSPISGHRSVSWYQQTPGQGLQFLFEYFSETQRNKGNFPGRFSGRQFSNSRSEMNVSTLELGDSALYLCASSLVAGGDTDTQYFGPGTRLTVL.